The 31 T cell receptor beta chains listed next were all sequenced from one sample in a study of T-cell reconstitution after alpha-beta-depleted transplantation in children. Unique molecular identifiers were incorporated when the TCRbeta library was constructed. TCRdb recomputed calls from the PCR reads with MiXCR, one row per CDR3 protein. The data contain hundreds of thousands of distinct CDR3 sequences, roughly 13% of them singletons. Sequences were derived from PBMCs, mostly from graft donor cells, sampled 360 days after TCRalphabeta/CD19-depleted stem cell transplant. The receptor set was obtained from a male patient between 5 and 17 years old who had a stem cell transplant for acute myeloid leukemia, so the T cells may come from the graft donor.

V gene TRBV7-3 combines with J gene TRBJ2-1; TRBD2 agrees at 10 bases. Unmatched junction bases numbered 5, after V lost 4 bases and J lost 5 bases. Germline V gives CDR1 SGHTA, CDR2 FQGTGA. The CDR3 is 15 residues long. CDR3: CASSSPGLANNEQFF. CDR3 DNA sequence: TGTGCCAGCAGCTCCCCGGGACTAGCGAACAATGAGCAGTTCTTC.

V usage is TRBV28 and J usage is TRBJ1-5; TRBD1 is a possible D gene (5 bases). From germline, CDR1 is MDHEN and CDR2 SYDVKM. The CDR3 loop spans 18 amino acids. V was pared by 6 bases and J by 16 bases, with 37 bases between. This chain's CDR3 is CASSRGGRGWAQTLPEHF. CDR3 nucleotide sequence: TGTGCCAGCAGCCGCGGGGGTCGAGGATGGGCCCAAACCTTACCTGAACATTTT.

The CDR3 DNA is TGCAGCGTTGAAGATCAGGGGACAGGGTTCGGTTGGACAGATACGCAGTATTTT. Amino acid sequence: CSVEDQGTGFGWTDTQYF. J is TRBJ2-3 and V is TRBV29-1; 9 bases align to TRBD1. Trimming at V came to 0 bases and at J to 3 bases, leaving 13 bases not matched to a gene. The germline V gene encodes CDR1 SQVTM and CDR2 ANQGSEA. CDR3 length equals 18 residues.

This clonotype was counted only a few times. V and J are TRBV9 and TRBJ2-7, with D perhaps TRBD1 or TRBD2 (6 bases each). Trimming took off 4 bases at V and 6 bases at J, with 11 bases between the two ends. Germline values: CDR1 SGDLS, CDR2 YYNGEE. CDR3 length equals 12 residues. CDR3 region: CASSRRGPEQYF. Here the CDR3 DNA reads TGTGCCAGCAGCCGCCGGGGGCCCGAGCAGTACTTC. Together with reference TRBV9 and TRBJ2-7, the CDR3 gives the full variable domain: DSGVTQTPKHLITATGQRVTLRCSPRSGDLSVYWYQQSLDQGLQFLIQYYNGEERAKGNILERFSAQQFPDLHSELNLSSLELGDSALYFCASSRRGPEQYFGPGTRLTVT.

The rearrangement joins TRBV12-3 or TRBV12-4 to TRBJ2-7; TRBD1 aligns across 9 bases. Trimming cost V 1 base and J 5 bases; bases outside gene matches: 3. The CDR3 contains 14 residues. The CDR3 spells CASSLVDRGDEQYF. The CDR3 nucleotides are TGTGCCAGCAGTTTAGTGGACAGGGGCGACGAGCAGTACTTC.

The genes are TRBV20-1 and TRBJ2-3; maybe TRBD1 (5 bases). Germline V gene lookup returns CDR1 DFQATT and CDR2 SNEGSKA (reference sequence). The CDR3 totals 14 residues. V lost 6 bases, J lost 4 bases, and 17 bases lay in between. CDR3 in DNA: TGCAGTGCGGTAGACAGACGCCGGGCAGATACGCAGTATTTT. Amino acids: CSAVDRRRADTQYF.

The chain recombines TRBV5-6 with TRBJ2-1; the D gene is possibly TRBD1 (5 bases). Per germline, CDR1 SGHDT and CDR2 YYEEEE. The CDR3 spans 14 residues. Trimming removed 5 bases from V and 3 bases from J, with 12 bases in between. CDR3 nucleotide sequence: TGTGCCAGCAGGGTGACAGACATCTACAATGAGCAGTTCTTC. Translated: CASRVTDIYNEQFF.

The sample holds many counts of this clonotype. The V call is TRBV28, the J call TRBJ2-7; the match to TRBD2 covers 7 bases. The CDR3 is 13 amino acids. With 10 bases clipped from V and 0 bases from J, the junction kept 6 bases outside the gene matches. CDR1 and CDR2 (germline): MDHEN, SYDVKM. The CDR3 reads CATSRGSSYEQYF. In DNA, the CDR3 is TGTGCCACCTCGCGGGGGAGCTCCTACGAGCAGTACTTC. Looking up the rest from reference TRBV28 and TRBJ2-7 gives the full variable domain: DVKVTQSSRYLVKRTGEKVFLECVQDMDHENMFWYRQDPGLGLRLIYFSYDVKMKEKGDIPEGYSVSREKKERFSLILESASTNQTSMYLCATSRGSSYEQYFGPGTRLTVT.

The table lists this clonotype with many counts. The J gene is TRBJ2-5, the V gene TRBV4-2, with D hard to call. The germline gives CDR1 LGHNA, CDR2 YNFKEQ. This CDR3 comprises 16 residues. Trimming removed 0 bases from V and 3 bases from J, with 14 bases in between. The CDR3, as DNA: TGTGCCAGCAGCCAAGAGTCTCGGAGAACCAAAGAGACCCAGTACTTC. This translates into CASSQESRRTKETQYF.

This chain's CDR3 is CSVEGSDRVRSYEQYF. The CDR3 DNA sequence: TGCAGCGTTGAAGGATCAGACAGGGTGAGATCCTACGAGCAGTACTTC. J is TRBJ2-7 and V is TRBV29-1; 7 bases align to TRBD1. Unmatched junction bases numbered 10, after V lost 1 base and J lost 1 base. The length of the CDR3 is 16 residues. CDR1 and CDR2 (germline): SQVTM, ANQGSEA.

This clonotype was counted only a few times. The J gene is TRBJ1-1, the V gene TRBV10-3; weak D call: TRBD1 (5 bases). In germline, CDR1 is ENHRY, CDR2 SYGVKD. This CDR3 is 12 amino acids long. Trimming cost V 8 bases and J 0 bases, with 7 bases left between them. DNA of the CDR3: TGTGCCATCGGGACCTTGAACACTGAAGCTTTCTTT. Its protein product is CAIGTLNTEAFF.

The CDR3 DNA follows: TGTGCCAGCAGGAGAGAACTAGCGGGAGGGGGAGGTGAGCAGTTCTTC. It encodes CASRRELAGGGGEQFF. J is TRBJ2-1 and V is TRBV7-9; 13 bases agree with TRBD2. The trim removed 6 bases at V and 9 bases at J, leaving 11 bases unmatched. Germline CDR1 is SEHNR and CDR2 is FQNEAQ (reference sequence). This CDR3 contains 16 residues.

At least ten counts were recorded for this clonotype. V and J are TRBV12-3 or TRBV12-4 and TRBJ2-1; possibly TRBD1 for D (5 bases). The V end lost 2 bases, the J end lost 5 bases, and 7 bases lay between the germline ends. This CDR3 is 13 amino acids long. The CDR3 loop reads CASSLMGHNEQFF. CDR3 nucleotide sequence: TGTGCCAGCAGTTTAATGGGGCACAATGAGCAGTTCTTC.

CDR3: CASSYRLLAGGETQYF. DNA for the CDR3: TGTGCCAGCAGTTACCGACTACTAGCGGGAGGGGAGACCCAGTACTTC. This chain links TRBV6-2 or TRBV6-3 with TRBJ2-5, with TRBD2 matching 13 bases. This CDR3 has 16 amino acids. V was pared by 2 bases and J by 5 bases, with 5 bases of the junction left unmatched. Germline-derived CDR1 and CDR2 are MNHEY and SVGEGT.

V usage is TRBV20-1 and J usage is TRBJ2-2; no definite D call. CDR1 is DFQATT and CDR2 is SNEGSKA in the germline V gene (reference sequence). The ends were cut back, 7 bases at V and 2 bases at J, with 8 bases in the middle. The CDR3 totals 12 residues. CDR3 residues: CSVTVNTGELFF. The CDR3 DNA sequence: TGCAGTGTAACCGTTAACACCGGGGAGCTGTTTTTT.

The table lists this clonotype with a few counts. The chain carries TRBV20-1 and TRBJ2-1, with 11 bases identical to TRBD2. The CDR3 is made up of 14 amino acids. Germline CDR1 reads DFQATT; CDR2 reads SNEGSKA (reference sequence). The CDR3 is CRGTSGAIYNEQFF. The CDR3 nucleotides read TGCAGGGGGACTAGCGGAGCCATCTACAATGAGCAGTTCTTC.

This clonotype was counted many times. The CDR3 loop reads CASSLGTGVFTGELFF. CDR3 sequence (DNA): TGTGCCAGCAGTTTGGGGACAGGGGTATTCACCGGGGAGCTGTTTTTT. The chain has TRBV12-3 or TRBV12-4 and TRBJ2-2, with 10 bases aligning to TRBD1. The junction had 5 bases not matched to a gene; V was cut back by 3 bases and J by 4 bases. The CDR3 totals 16 residues.

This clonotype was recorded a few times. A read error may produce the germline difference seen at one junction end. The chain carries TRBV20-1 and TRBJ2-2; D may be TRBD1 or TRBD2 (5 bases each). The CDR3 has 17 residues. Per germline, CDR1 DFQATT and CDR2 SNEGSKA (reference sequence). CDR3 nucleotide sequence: TGCTGTGCTAGAGATCCGGGACCCCTGGCCAATACCGGGGAGCTGTTTTTT. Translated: CCARDPGPLANTGELFF.

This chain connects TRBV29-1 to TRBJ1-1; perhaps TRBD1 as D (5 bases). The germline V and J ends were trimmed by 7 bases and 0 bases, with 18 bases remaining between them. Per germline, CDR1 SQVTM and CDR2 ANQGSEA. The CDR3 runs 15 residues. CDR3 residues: CSAAGGGGMNTEAFF. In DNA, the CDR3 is TGCAGCGCCGCGGGGGGGGGAGGGATGAACACTGAAGCTTTCTTT.

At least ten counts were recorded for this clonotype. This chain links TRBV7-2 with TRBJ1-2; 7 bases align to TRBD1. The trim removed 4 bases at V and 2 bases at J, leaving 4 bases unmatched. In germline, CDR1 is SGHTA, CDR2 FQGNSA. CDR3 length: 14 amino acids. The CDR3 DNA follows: TGTGCCAGCAGCTCTCTGACAGGGAACTATGGCTACACCTTC. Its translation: CASSSLTGNYGYTF.

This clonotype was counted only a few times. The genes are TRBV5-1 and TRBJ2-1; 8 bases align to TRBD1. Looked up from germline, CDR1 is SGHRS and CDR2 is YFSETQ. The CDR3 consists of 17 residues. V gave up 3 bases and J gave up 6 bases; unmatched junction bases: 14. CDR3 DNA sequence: TGCGCCAGCAGCTGGTTTGGTTTGGGACAGGCGGTCAATGAGCAGTTCTTC. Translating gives CASSWFGLGQAVNEQFF.

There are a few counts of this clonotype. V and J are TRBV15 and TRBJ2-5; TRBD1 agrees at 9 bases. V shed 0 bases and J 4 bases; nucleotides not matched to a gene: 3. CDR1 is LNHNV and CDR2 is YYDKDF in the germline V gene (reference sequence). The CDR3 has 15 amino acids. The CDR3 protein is CATSREGQGGETQYF. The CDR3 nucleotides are TGTGCCACCAGCAGAGAGGGACAGGGAGGAGAGACCCAGTACTTC. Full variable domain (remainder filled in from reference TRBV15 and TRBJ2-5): DAMVIQNPRYQVTQFGKPVTLSCSQTLNHNVMYWYQQKSSQAPKLLFHYYDKDFNNEADTPDNFQSRRPNTSFCFLDIRSPGLGDTAMYLCATSREGQGGETQYFGPGTRLLVL.

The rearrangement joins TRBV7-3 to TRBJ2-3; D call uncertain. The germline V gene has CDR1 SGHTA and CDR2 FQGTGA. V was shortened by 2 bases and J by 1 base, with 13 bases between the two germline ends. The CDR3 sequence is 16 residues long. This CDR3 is CASSLFVGAGTDTQYF. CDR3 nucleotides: TGTGCCAGCAGCTTATTTGTGGGTGCGGGCACAGATACGCAGTATTTT.

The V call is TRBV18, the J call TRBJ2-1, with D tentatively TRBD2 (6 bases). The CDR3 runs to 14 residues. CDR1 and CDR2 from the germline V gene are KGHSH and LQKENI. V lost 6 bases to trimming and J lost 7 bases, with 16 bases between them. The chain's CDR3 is CASSPAGRGNEQFF. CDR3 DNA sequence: TGTGCCAGCTCCCCTGCGGGTCGGGGGAATGAGCAGTTCTTC.

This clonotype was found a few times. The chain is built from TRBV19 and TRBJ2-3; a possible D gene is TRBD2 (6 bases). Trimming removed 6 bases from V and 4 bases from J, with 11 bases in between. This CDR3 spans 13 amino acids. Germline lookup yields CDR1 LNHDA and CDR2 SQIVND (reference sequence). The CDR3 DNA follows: TGTGCCAGTAGGAGGGGAGGCGCAGATACGCAGTATTTT. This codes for CASRRGGADTQYF.

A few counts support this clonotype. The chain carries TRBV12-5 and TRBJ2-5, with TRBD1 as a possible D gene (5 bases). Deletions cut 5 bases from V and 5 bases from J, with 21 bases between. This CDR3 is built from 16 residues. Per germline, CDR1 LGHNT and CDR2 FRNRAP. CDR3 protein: CASGLSRGLGLETQYF. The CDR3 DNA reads TGTGCTAGTGGTCTCTCCCGAGGTTTGGGGCTGGAGACCCAGTACTTC.

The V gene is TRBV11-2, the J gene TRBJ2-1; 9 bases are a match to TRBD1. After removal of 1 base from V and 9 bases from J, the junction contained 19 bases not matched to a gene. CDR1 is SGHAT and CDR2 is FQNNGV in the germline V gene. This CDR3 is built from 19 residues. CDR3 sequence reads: CASSLGRTGDRARLVEQFF. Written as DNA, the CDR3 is TGTGCCAGCAGCTTAGGACGGACAGGGGATCGTGCGCGCCTGGTTGAGCAGTTCTTC.

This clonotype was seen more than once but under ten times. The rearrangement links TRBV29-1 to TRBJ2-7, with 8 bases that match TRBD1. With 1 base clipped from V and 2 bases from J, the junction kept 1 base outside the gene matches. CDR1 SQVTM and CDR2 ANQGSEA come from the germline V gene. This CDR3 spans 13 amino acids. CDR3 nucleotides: TGCAGCGTTGAAGCACAGGGGGCCTACGAGCAGTACTTC. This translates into CSVEAQGAYEQYF.

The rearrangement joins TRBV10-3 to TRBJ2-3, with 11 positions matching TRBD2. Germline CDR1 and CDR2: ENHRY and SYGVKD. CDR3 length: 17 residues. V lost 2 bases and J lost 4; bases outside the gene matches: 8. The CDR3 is CAISETLLAGAPDTQYF. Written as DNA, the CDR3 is TGTGCCATCAGTGAGACCTTACTAGCGGGAGCCCCAGATACGCAGTATTTT.

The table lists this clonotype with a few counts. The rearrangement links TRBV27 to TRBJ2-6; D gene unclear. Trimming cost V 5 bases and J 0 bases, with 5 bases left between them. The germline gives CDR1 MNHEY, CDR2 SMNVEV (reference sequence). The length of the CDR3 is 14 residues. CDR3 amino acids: CASSHSSGANVLTF. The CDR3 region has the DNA TGTGCCAGCAGTCACAGCTCTGGGGCCAACGTCCTGACTTTC.

The DNA for the CDR3 is TGTGCCAGCGGGGGGACATCCTACAATGAGCAGTTCTTC. It yields the protein CASGGTSYNEQFF. This chain links TRBV12-3 or TRBV12-4 with TRBJ2-1, with D possibly called TRBD1 or TRBD2 (6 bases each). This CDR3 spans 13 amino acids. Deletions cut 8 bases from V and 1 base from J, with 9 bases between.